This T cell receptor (beta chain) was observed in a study of cytomegalovirus exposure and HLA in healthy donors. The study, taken as a whole, reports: In a later analysis, a missense DCLRE1C variant was linked to TCR beta V- and J-gene trimming. For most TCR beta V segments, an earlier analysis put the productive rate at about 87% or about 30% of the time.

The PCR used 60 Vbeta and 13 Jbeta primers. Assay: immunoSEQ multiplex PCR; the TCRdb copy retains only in-frame clones and omits some. The sample yields 150,000 to 200,000 clones, roughly 80% seen once. A remark on this clone: Antigen: not known.

This receptor was obtained from a male donor in good health and CMV-seropositive. The sequencing input was PBMCs.

As DNA, the CDR3 is TGTGCCAGCAGTTTAACTGTCGCGGGAGGGCCGTATGAGCAGTTCTTC. Translation: CASSLTVAGGPYEQFF. J is TRBJ2-1 and V is TRBV27; 9 nucleotides line up with TRBD2. The J segment lost 8 bases and the V segment lost 2 bases, leaving 10 bases of the junction unmatched. The germline V gene has CDR1 MNHEY and CDR2 SMNVEV (reference sequence). CDR3 length: 16 residues.